The 18 T cell receptor beta chains in this list originate from one sample, sequenced in a study of post-analysis software for immune sequencing data. Overall study results and limits: Controls showed lower frequencies than patients for five or six TRBV segments, and TRBV5-6, TRBV5-1 and TRBV20-1 were among these.

TCR beta cDNA libraries included unique molecular identifiers. From the PCR reads, TCRdb called clonotypes with MiXCR, one entry per CDR3 protein. The sample shows roughly 800,000 distinct CDR3 sequences, 40% to 55% of them seen only once. No antigen has been identified for these receptors. The sample comprised blood. The receptors here all came from a girl aged 10-17 years with multiple sclerosis.

The chain uses TRBV7-9 and TRBJ2-1, with a weak D call TRBD1 (7 bases). The CDR3 sequence is 13 residues long. The germline V gene has CDR1 SEHNR and CDR2 FQNEAQ (reference sequence). V lost 1 base to trimming and J lost 12 bases, with 13 bases between them. CDR3 sequence (DNA): TGTGCCAGCAGCTTAGACAGGGGAGGAGGGCAGTTCTTC. It is translated as CASSLDRGGGQFF.

The chain links TRBV11-2 to TRBJ2-1; D is uncertain. The germline V gene encodes CDR1 SGHAT and CDR2 FQNNGV. The CDR3 spans 14 residues. Trimming removed 1 base from V and 8 bases from J, with 12 bases in between. The DNA for the CDR3 is TGTGCCAGCAGCTTAGCGGTCTGGATGCATGAGCAGTTCTTC. This sequence encodes CASSLAVWMHEQFF.

V and J are TRBV9 and TRBJ1-1; D call uncertain. CDR1 and CDR2 from the germline V gene are SGDLS and YYNGEE. Trimming removed 0 bases at V and 1 base at J, with 10 bases between. This CDR3 comprises 15 residues. CDR3 nucleotide sequence: TGTGCCAGCAGCGTAGCTTACAGCGGGAACACTGAAGCTTTCTTT. Protein sequence: CASSVAYSGNTEAFF.

The chain couples TRBV20-1 to TRBJ2-1; TRBD2 matches 7 bases. The V segment lost 4 bases and the J segment 8 bases; nucleotides outside the gene matches: 14. The CDR3 extends over 15 amino acids. Germline assignment: CDR1 DFQATT and CDR2 SNEGSKA (reference sequence). The CDR3 DNA is TGCAGTGCTACCGACGGGAGGAGAATGGGGGATGAGCAGTTCTTC. Translation gives CSATDGRRMGDEQFF.

V and J are TRBV27 and TRBJ2-5, with 11 bases lining up with TRBD2. The CDR3 is 16 residues long. Unmatched junction bases numbered 10, after V lost 8 bases and J lost 2 bases. Germline CDR1 and CDR2: MNHEY and SMNVEV (reference sequence). The CDR3 DNA sequence: TGTGCCAGCCGGACCGGGACTAGCGGTTTTCAAGAGACCCAGTACTTC. As protein: CASRTGTSGFQETQYF.

Points on this clonotype: One end of the junction fails to match germline, which may point to a read error. The chain joins TRBV19 to TRBJ2-7, with 12 bases fitting TRBD2. Matching the DNA end better, TRBJ2-1 makes the J call doubtful. This CDR3 is 16 amino acids long. Germline CDR1 is LNHDA and CDR2 is SQIVND (reference sequence). The CDR3 loop reads CASSPRGLAGNNEQFF. The CDR3 region has the DNA TGTGCCAGTAGCCCAAGGGGACTAGCGGGTAACAACGAGCAGTTCTTC.

This clonotype has more than one count but fewer than ten. The chain links TRBV5-1 to TRBJ2-3, with a tentative D call TRBD1 (5 bases). CDR3 length: 14 amino acids. Germline V lookup: CDR1 SGHRS, CDR2 YFSETQ. Trimming cost V 6 bases and J 0 bases, with 11 bases left between them. CDR3: CASTEGASTDTQYF. CDR3 DNA sequence: TGCGCCAGCACGGAAGGGGCCAGCACAGATACGCAGTATTTT.

The V call is TRBV5-1, the J call TRBJ2-1; 11 nucleotides agree with TRBD2. The germline V gene encodes CDR1 SGHRS and CDR2 YFSETQ. The CDR3 has 16 amino acids. J was trimmed by 4 bases and V by 6 bases; bases with no gene match: 9. The CDR3 spells CASTQGGTSGYNEQFF. The CDR3, as DNA: TGCGCCAGCACCCAAGGCGGGACTAGCGGATACAATGAGCAGTTCTTC.

This clonotype was seen a few times. The chain couples TRBV12-3 or TRBV12-4 to TRBJ2-3; D is unclear. The CDR3 is 15 amino acids. Trimming took off 1 base at V and 11 bases at J, with 19 bases between the two ends. CDR3 sequence: CASSLGSHSTDVQYF. Here the CDR3 DNA reads TGTGCCAGCAGTTTAGGCAGTCATAGCACAGATGTGCAGTATTTT.

The chain couples TRBV20-1 to TRBJ2-4, with unresolved D. CDR3 length: 13 residues. CDR1 and CDR2 from the germline V gene are DFQATT and SNEGSKA (reference sequence). The V and J ends lost 5 bases and 0 bases respectively, with 8 bases between them. Here the CDR3 reads CSAQRIAKNIQYF. The CDR3 DNA reads as TGCAGTGCTCAGCGTATAGCCAAAAACATTCAGTACTTC.

The chain carries TRBV4-3 and TRBJ2-1; 8 bases map to TRBD2. Trimming took 0 bases from V and 6 from J; bases not matched to a gene: 10. This CDR3 has 17 residues. Germline V gene sequence: CDR1 LGHNA, CDR2 YSLEER. CDR3 loop: CASSQEAGLAGVNEQFF. The CDR3 nucleotides read TGCGCCAGCAGCCAAGAGGCAGGGCTAGCGGGCGTCAATGAGCAGTTCTTC.

This clonotype was seen a few times. The CDR3 DNA follows: TGCGCCAGCAGTGAGCTGGGACTAGCGGCCCTGGACAATGAGCAGTTCTTC. This codes for CASSELGLAALDNEQFF. This sequence joins TRBV10-2 and TRBJ2-1; 11 bases agree with TRBD2. Germline lookup yields CDR1 WSHSY and CDR2 SAAADI. Trimming took 2 bases from V and 5 from J; bases not matched to a gene: 8. This CDR3 is 17 amino acids long.

The chain employs TRBV7-2 and TRBJ2-6; 8 positions agree with TRBD1. The CDR3 has 16 residues. The V and J ends lost 2 bases and 2 bases, in that order; junction bases with no gene match: 2. Germline V lookup: CDR1 SGHTA, CDR2 FQGNSA. The CDR3: CASSLMGQAGANVLTF. The DNA for the CDR3 is TGTGCCAGCAGCTTAATGGGACAGGCTGGGGCCAACGTCCTGACTTTC.

The V and J genes are TRBV7-6 and TRBJ1-1; 8 positions match TRBD1. Germline loops: CDR1 SGHVS, CDR2 FNYEAQ. CDR3 length equals 13 residues. Trimming took 1 base from V and 8 from J; bases not matched to a gene: 3. The CDR3 DNA follows: TGTGCCAGCAGCTTAGATCGGACAGGGGAAGCTTTCTTT. Translating it yields CASSLDRTGEAFF.

This clonotype was observed a handful of times. The rearrangement uses TRBV10-3 and TRBJ2-6; D gene uncertain. Germline V gene data show CDR1 as ENHRY and CDR2 as SYGVKD. Deletions cut 0 bases from V and 0 bases from J, with 9 bases between. The CDR3 length is 17 residues. CDR3 sequence reads: CAISESFGDSGANVLTF. The CDR3 region has the DNA TGTGCCATCAGTGAGTCCTTCGGAGACTCTGGGGCCAACGTCCTGACTTTC.

The genes are TRBV5-6 and TRBJ2-4; D ambiguous. The J call is uncertain, as TRBJ2-7 better fits the DNA end. Germline loops: CDR1 SGHDT, CDR2 YYEEEE. This CDR3 has 13 amino acids. The CDR3 bases are TGTGCCAGCAGACGGCCCGAAGGCCTCGAGCAGTACTTC. It yields the protein CASRRPEGLEQYF.

This clonotype was counted only a few times. The CDR3 is CASSPDRLGPAKGDTQYF. CDR3 nucleotides: TGTGCCAGCAGCCCGGACCGCTTAGGCCCAGCTAAGGGAGATACGCAGTATTTT. The rearrangement links TRBV3-1 to TRBJ2-3; D not resolved. The CDR3 has 18 residues. V was pared by 4 bases and J by 5 bases, with 25 bases between. Germline loops: CDR1 LGHDT, CDR2 YNNKEL (reference sequence).

This clonotype was seen a single time. The chain links TRBV5-1 to TRBJ2-3, with 8 bases matching TRBD2. This CDR3 comprises 16 residues. V dropped 2 bases and J dropped 1; count of bases not matched to a gene: 6. Germline lookup yields CDR1 SGHRS and CDR2 YFSETQ. CDR3 sequence (DNA): TGCGCCAGCAGCTTAGGACTAGCTCGGGGCACAGATACGCAGTATTTT. It is translated as CASSLGLARGTDTQYF.